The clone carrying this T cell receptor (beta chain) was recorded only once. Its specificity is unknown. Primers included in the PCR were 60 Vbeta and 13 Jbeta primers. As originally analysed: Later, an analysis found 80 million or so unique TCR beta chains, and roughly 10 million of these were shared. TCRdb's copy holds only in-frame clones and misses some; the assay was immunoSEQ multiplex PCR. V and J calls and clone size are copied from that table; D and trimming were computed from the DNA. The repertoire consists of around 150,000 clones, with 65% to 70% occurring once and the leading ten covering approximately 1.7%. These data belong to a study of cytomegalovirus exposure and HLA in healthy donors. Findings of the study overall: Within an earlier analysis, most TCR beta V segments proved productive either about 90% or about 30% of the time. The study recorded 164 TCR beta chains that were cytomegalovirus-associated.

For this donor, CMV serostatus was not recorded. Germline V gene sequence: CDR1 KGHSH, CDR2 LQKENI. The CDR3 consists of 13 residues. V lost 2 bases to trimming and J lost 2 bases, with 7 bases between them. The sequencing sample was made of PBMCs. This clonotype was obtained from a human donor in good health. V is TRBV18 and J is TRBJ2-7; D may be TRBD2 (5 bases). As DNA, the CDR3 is TGTGCCAGCTCACCAGGACTCCCCTACGAGCAGTACTTC. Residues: CASSPGLPYEQYF.